This is a list of T cell receptor beta chains from one sample in a study of cytomegalovirus exposure and HLA in healthy donors. Assay used: immunoSEQ multiplex PCR; TCRdb lists only in-frame clones, some missing. The sample has approximately 100,000 clones, 70% to 80% seen once. The material sequenced was PBMCs. The receptors stem from a female donor in good health and CMV-seronegative. Each CDR3 is given with its conserved first and last residue.

V	CDR3
TRBV5-4	CASSFRDYGYTF
TRBV18	CASSPGGGPQPQHF
TRBV11-2	CASSPGVAGNNEQFF
TRBV25-1	CASSEFGQGVGNYGYTF
TRBV9	CASSVGPGGSYEQYF
TRBV11-1	CASSIYGGTGELFF
TRBV5-8	CASSLGSLRAQETQYF
TRBV9	CASSARQGQETQYF
TRBV5-1	CASQLTGGDAFF
TRBV5-4	CASSLNRGSIGNTIYF
TRBV4-1	CASSQLNPGTSFDEQYF
TRBV12-5	CASGLAGTGFRNTEAFF
TRBV6-1	CASSLAGGWETQYF
TRBV7-6	CASSLGRGTTDTQYF
TRBV30	CAWSDGENSPLHF
TRBV6-6	CATRPLGSSGNTIYF
TRBV27	CASSLSGIPRGQPQHF
TRBV7-2	CASSLEARRAPNYGYTF
TRBV15	CATSRVGLPSNEQFF
TRBV27	CASRSRPGQGAYGYTF
TRBV6-1	CASSERGRGNTIYF
TRBV4-2	CASSQDLRQGGYNEQFF
TRBV21-1	CASECSGYTF
TRBV19	CASTPFGSNQPQHF
TRBV19	CACIDRGNYGYTF
TRBV18	CASSPSSGGGDTQYF
TRBV30	CAWSVDLEDSPLHF
TRBV5-1	CASSSGGQGIQETQYF
TRBV14	CASSWWGVNGYTF
TRBV29-1	CSVGVRGGGMGANVLTF
TRBV9	CASSGSSGGAPGELFF
TRBV30	CAWSVGSGIETQYF
TRBV4-1	CASSQQLAVSYNEQFF
TRBV5-1	CASRSGSGANVLTF
TRBV4-1	CASMETDTQYF
TRBV9	CASSDGQGTVEKLFF
TRBV29-1	CSVVGREQYF
TRBV6-6	CASTLRTATDTQYF
TRBV9	CASGRLALGEQFF
TRBV2	CASSEARGSYEQYF
TRBV4-1	CASRPLAGEEQFF
TRBV10-1	CASRKGQPLTEKLFF
TRBV5-4	CASSLGQGRTDTQYF
TRBV6-1	CASTEQGRGEAFF
TRBV25-1	CASRTSGSSTDTQYF
TRBV6-5	CASAKWGQGRTEAFF
TRBV12-5	CASALGGAYNSPLHF
TRBV21-1	CASSKVRGGGTRGNTIYF
TRBV7-2	CASSFYTAYEQYF
TRBV2	CASRNRVEKLFF
TRBV19	CASSRELLSNQPQHF
TRBV19	CASSPDREGTDTQYF
TRBV7-2	CASTSQTEAFF
TRBV6-5	CASSYSTSGGATQYF